This T cell receptor beta chain is from a study of regulatory T cells in long-lasting Graves disease. This CDR3 spans 16 amino acids. V shed 5 bases and J 4 bases; nucleotides not matched to a gene: 11. Germline CDR1 reads SGHTA; CDR2 reads FQGNSA. There are many counts of this clonotype. Assembly of TCR beta libraries relied on iRepertoire HTBI primers together with Arm-PCR of CDR3 regions. Study processing details: The identification of about 66 TRBV and some 14 TRBJ segments was made across samples. Via MiXCR, TCRdb re-called the multiplex PCR reads, giving one row per CDR3 protein. For this entry, the V and J calls and clone size follow TCRdb and not the study's own pipeline. The sample yields 500,000 to 700,000 distinct CDR3 sequences, around 17% seen once. Time point specified: newly diagnosed GD, antithyroid drugs for less than 3 months. The TCR library was prepared using RNA isolated from PBMCs. Patients came from an endocrinology department in Xi'an, China.

These sequences were also reported in another study, on T cells in Graves' hyperthyroidism and ophthalmopathy. That source reports: Researchers defined stable Graves' hyperthyroidism as no ophthalmopathy progression within 18 months.

This TCR came from a woman in her twenties or thirties with Graves disease. The rearrangement links TRBV7-2 to TRBJ2-1; TRBD2 agrees at 7 bases. The sample consisted of peripheral blood mononuclear cells (PBMCs), taken at new diagnosis, from a patient treated with antithyroid drugs. In nucleotides, the CDR3 is TGTGCCAGCAGCACGGAGGCGGGAGTCCCTTACAATGAGCAGTTCTTC. Protein sequence: CASSTEAGVPYNEQFF.